Sequencing of this T cell receptor beta chain was carried out in a study of Ad26.COV2.S vaccination and SARS-CoV-2 variants. Treatment: some 20 received Ad26.COV2.S at low or high dose, single or two shots; about 5 received placebo; per-sample allocation not given. It was on day 63 after the first vaccine or placebo injection that samples were taken. The protocol was immunoSEQ multiplex PCR, while the TCRdb copy is restricted to in-frame clones and leaves out a portion. The sample lists around 450,000 clones; roughly nine tenths were seen once. The germline gives CDR1 MNHEY, CDR2 SVGEGT. This CDR3 is 12 amino acids long. Between the trimmed V and J ends, which lost 6 bases and 0 bases, there was a span of 4 bases.

The chain carries TRBV6-2 or TRBV6-3 and TRBJ2-3; D gene uncertain. The sample in question was peripheral blood, obtained in a trial of Ad26.COV2.S vaccine versus placebo. This TCR was recovered from a person between 18 and 59 years old who received the Ad26.COV2.S COVID-19 vaccine or a placebo. CDR3 in DNA: TGTGCCAGCAGCGGGAGCACAGATACGCAGTATTTT. As protein: CASSGSTDTQYF.